In its sample, the clone carrying this T cell receptor (beta chain) was seen once. The sample belongs to a study of blood T cell repertoires in COVID-19. Study-level information: Sources were T cells, B-cell-depleted T cells, or PBMCs; the material itself was cDNA or gDNA.

Seattle participants joined during active infection and were tracked over time. Measured with immunoSEQ multiplex PCR; TCRdb has only the in-frame clones, and not every one. This repertoire shows roughly 260,000 clones, around 92% found once; its top ten account for under 3%. This clonotype was sampled from a person aged 18 to 35 with COVID-19, enrolled during active disease. What was sequenced was peripheral blood.

The CDR3 sequence: CASGSWPRDTKTAFF. The DNA of the CDR3 is TGTGCTAGTGGTTCTTGGCCCCGGGACACAAAGACGGCTTTCTTT. The chain couples TRBV12-5 to TRBJ1-1; D is possibly TRBD1 (6 bases). This CDR3 contains 15 residues. V dropped 4 bases and J dropped 11 bases, with 23 bases sitting between them. Germline loops: CDR1 LGHNT, CDR2 FRNRAP.